A selection of T cell receptor beta chains follows, all from one sample in a study of T cell responses to AZD1222 COVID-19 vaccine. TCRdb's table, derived via immunoSEQ multiplex PCR, lists solely in-frame clones and lacks some. The repertoire consists of 150,000 to 200,000 clones, with around 90% occurring once and the leading ten covering approximately 1.2%. The sequences come from peripheral blood, collected 28 days after the second AZD1222 dose. These receptors came from an adult who received the AZD1222 COVID-19 vaccine. Each CDR3 is given with its conserved first and last residue. The D gene is left open where the match is weak. Size is stated for part of the rows, as once, few or many counts, or as a class when the clone is expanded.

J gene	V gene	D gene	clone size	CDR3 DNA	CDR3 protein
TRBJ1-3	TRBV28	-	-	TGTGCCAGCAGTTTATTATCGGGAAGGGTTTATGGAAACACCATATATTTT	CASSLLSGRVYGNTIYF
TRBJ1-2	TRBV23-1	-	-	TGCGCCAGCAGTCATGAGGAATCGGATGGCTACACCTTC	CASSHEESDGYTF
TRBJ2-7	TRBV19	TRBD1	-	TGTGCCAGTAGTTTTAGGCAGGGGGCGAACGAGCAGTACTTC	CASSFRQGANEQYF
TRBJ2-5	TRBV4-3	TRBD1	-	TGCGCCAGCAGCGAACACGGTGGTGGGACAGAAGAGACCCAGTACTTC	CASSEHGGGTEETQYF
TRBJ1-6	TRBV5-5	-	few	TGTGCCAGCAGCTTCGGTAGTCACGGTTCACCCCTCCACTTT	CASSFGSHGSPLHF
TRBJ2-2	TRBV3-1/TRBV3-2	TRBD2	-	TGTGCCAGCAGCCAAGTAATCCCCGGGAGGGCCGGGGAGCTGTTTTTT	CASSQVIPGRAGELFF
TRBJ2-2	TRBV28	-	-	TGTGCCAGCCGCCTTAGCGGGAACACCGGGGAGCTGTTTTTT	CASRLSGNTGELFF
TRBJ2-3	TRBV5-8	-	once	TGTGCCAGCAGCTATAGACAGGCTACAGATACGCAGTATTTT	CASSYRQATDTQYF
TRBJ1-1	TRBV6-1	-	-	TGTGCCAGCAGTGAAGGGGCCACAGGGTCTACCACTGAAGCTTTCTTT	CASSEGATGSTTEAFF
TRBJ2-7	TRBV14	-	-	TGTGCCAGCAGCCAAGCCGTGTTCAGCTCCTACGAGCAGTACTTC	CASSQAVFSSYEQYF
TRBJ1-5	TRBV13	-	-	TGTGCCAGCAGCTTAGGGAGGGGGAGGCAGCCCCAGCATTTT	CASSLGRGRQPQHF
TRBJ1-4	TRBV11-2	-	-	TGTGCCAGCAGCGAGCGGAGTGAAAAACTGTTTTTT	CASSERSEKLFF
TRBJ2-2	TRBV18	-	-	TGTGCCAGCTCACCAAGGCAGGCTAACACCGGGGAGCTGTTTTTT	CASSPRQANTGELFF
TRBJ1-2	TRBV19	-	-	TGTGCCAGTAGTAACAGGGACTATGGCTACACCTTC	CASSNRDYGYTF
TRBJ2-3	TRBV7-9	-	-	TGTGCCAGCAGCCTGCCCCGGGACGACCTCACAGATACGCAGTATTTT	CASSLPRDDLTDTQYF
TRBJ1-1	TRBV3-1/TRBV3-2	-	-	TGTGCCAGCAGCCCCTCGGGGGAGAAGAACACTGAAGCTTTCTTT	CASSPSGEKNTEAFF
TRBJ1-1	TRBV4-1	-	-	TGCGCCAGCAGCCAAGATTCGGGGAGGGTGGGCACTGAAGCTTTCTTT	CASSQDSGRVGTEAFF
TRBJ1-2	TRBV5-4	TRBD1	-	TGTGCCAGCAGACAGGGGGCGGGTTATGGCTACACCTTC	CASRQGAGYGYTF
TRBJ1-1	TRBV6-5	TRBD1	-	TGTGCCAGCTCCCTGCGACAGGGGAACACTGAAGCTTTCTTT	CASSLRQGNTEAFF
TRBJ1-2	TRBV7-9	TRBD1	-	TGTGCCAGCAGCTTAGACAGGGGATCGGGTGGCTACACCTTC	CASSLDRGSGGYTF
TRBJ2-7	TRBV18	TRBD1	-	TGTGCCAGCTCCCCGGGGGGACAGGGGGCCTACGAGCAGTACTTC	CASSPGGQGAYEQYF
TRBJ2-3	TRBV15	-	-	TGTGCCACCAGCAGAGAACAGGGAGGTACGCAGTATTTT	CATSREQGGTQYF
TRBJ2-5	TRBV2	TRBD2	-	TGTGCCAGCAGTGAAGCGCAGAGCGGGGGACAAGAGACCCAGTACTTC	CASSEAQSGGQETQYF
TRBJ1-6	TRBV6-5	TRBD1	-	TGTGCCAGCAGTTCACAGGGGCCTGGCTCACCCCTCCACTTT	CASSSQGPGSPLHF
TRBJ1-1	TRBV3-1/TRBV3-2	-	-	TGTGCCAGCAGCGCGACCGGGACCGGTACTGAAGCTTTCTTT	CASSATGTGTEAFF
TRBJ1-2	TRBV12-3/TRBV12-4	-	-	TGTGCCAGCAGTTCGAAAGGTTATGGCTACACCTTC	CASSSKGYGYTF
TRBJ2-7	TRBV7-9	-	-	TGTGCCAGCGAGCTTTCCCAAACCGGGACATCCTACGAGCAGTACTTC	CASELSQTGTSYEQYF
TRBJ1-1	TRBV5-1	-	few	TGCGCCAGCAGCCCGGACAGTATGAACACTGAAGCTTTCTTT	CASSPDSMNTEAFF
TRBJ2-5	TRBV5-4	-	-	TGTGCCAGCAGCTTTGCAGGGCAAGAGACCCAGTACTTC	CASSFAGQETQYF
TRBJ1-2	TRBV28	TRBD1	once	TGTGCCAGCAGTCTCGACAGGGGTCTAGGCTATGGCTACACCTTC	CASSLDRGLGYGYTF
TRBJ2-1	TRBV27	TRBD2	-	TGTGCCAGCAGTACGCGACTAGCGGGAGTGTACAATGAGCAGTTCTTC	CASSTRLAGVYNEQFF
TRBJ1-1	TRBV19	TRBD1	-	TGTGCCAGTAGTCGGGACAGGGCGAACACTGAAGCTTTCTTT	CASSRDRANTEAFF
TRBJ2-5	TRBV7-2	TRBD1	-	TGTGCCAGCAGCTTCCAAACCGGACAGGTCCAAGAGACCCAGTACTTC	CASSFQTGQVQETQYF
TRBJ1-6	TRBV28	TRBD1	-	TGTGCCAGCAGAATTGGGACAGGGTTTAGGAATTCACCCCTCCACTTT	CASRIGTGFRNSPLHF
TRBJ1-1	TRBV21-1	-	-	TGTGCCAGCAGCACACTACTTTTACAGGGCACTGAAGCTTTCTTT	CASSTLLLQGTEAFF
TRBJ2-4	TRBV28	-	-	TGTGCCAGCAATGGCTGGTCCGCAGTAGCCAAAAACATTCAGTACTTC	CASNGWSAVAKNIQYF
TRBJ2-7	TRBV2	TRBD1	-	TGTGCCACCCGCCCCGGGCAGGGGGCAATTGAGTCCTACGAGCAGTACTTC	CATRPGQGAIESYEQYF
TRBJ2-7	TRBV4-3	TRBD2	-	TGCGCCAGCAGCCAAGAAATACTAGCGGGAGCCTACGAGCAGTACTTC	CASSQEILAGAYEQYF
TRBJ2-1	TRBV4-1	-	-	TGCGCCAGCAGCCAAGCCGCCTTGGGGGCAGGCAATGAGCAGTTCTTC	CASSQAALGAGNEQFF
TRBJ2-7	TRBV7-9	-	once	TGTGCCAGCAGCTTAACAGGGTCGGGCTACGAGCAGTACTTC	CASSLTGSGYEQYF
TRBJ2-7	TRBV20-1	-	few	TGCAGTGCTGGTGGTCCCTCTGGGGACTACGAGCAGTACTTC	CSAGGPSGDYEQYF
TRBJ2-1	TRBV14	TRBD2	-	TGTGCCAGCAGTTCCAGCGGGAGGACCTACAATGAGCAGTTCTTC	CASSSSGRTYNEQFF
TRBJ1-3	TRBV7-6	TRBD1	-	TGTGCCAGCAGCCGGACAGGATCGAGCTCTGGAAACACCATATATTTT	CASSRTGSSSGNTIYF
TRBJ1-2	TRBV12-3/TRBV12-4	-	once	TGTGCCAGCAGTCTTACACCGGGGGATGGCTACACCTTC	CASSLTPGDGYTF
TRBJ1-2	TRBV4-2	TRBD1	once	TGTGCCAGCAGCCCCCACGGGGCGCAAGGGGGCTACTATGGCTACACCTTC	CASSPHGAQGGYYGYTF
TRBJ1-5	TRBV12-3/TRBV12-4	TRBD1	-	TGTGCCAGCAGCAACAGGGGAGGTCAGCCCCAGCATTTT	CASSNRGGQPQHF
TRBJ2-7	TRBV7-2	TRBD1	-	TGTGCCAGCAGCTTATATCAGGGGGTCGAGCAGTACTTC	CASSLYQGVEQYF
TRBJ2-1	TRBV4-3	-	-	TGCGCCAGCAGCCAAGATCTTATCAATGAGCAGTTCTTC	CASSQDLINEQFF